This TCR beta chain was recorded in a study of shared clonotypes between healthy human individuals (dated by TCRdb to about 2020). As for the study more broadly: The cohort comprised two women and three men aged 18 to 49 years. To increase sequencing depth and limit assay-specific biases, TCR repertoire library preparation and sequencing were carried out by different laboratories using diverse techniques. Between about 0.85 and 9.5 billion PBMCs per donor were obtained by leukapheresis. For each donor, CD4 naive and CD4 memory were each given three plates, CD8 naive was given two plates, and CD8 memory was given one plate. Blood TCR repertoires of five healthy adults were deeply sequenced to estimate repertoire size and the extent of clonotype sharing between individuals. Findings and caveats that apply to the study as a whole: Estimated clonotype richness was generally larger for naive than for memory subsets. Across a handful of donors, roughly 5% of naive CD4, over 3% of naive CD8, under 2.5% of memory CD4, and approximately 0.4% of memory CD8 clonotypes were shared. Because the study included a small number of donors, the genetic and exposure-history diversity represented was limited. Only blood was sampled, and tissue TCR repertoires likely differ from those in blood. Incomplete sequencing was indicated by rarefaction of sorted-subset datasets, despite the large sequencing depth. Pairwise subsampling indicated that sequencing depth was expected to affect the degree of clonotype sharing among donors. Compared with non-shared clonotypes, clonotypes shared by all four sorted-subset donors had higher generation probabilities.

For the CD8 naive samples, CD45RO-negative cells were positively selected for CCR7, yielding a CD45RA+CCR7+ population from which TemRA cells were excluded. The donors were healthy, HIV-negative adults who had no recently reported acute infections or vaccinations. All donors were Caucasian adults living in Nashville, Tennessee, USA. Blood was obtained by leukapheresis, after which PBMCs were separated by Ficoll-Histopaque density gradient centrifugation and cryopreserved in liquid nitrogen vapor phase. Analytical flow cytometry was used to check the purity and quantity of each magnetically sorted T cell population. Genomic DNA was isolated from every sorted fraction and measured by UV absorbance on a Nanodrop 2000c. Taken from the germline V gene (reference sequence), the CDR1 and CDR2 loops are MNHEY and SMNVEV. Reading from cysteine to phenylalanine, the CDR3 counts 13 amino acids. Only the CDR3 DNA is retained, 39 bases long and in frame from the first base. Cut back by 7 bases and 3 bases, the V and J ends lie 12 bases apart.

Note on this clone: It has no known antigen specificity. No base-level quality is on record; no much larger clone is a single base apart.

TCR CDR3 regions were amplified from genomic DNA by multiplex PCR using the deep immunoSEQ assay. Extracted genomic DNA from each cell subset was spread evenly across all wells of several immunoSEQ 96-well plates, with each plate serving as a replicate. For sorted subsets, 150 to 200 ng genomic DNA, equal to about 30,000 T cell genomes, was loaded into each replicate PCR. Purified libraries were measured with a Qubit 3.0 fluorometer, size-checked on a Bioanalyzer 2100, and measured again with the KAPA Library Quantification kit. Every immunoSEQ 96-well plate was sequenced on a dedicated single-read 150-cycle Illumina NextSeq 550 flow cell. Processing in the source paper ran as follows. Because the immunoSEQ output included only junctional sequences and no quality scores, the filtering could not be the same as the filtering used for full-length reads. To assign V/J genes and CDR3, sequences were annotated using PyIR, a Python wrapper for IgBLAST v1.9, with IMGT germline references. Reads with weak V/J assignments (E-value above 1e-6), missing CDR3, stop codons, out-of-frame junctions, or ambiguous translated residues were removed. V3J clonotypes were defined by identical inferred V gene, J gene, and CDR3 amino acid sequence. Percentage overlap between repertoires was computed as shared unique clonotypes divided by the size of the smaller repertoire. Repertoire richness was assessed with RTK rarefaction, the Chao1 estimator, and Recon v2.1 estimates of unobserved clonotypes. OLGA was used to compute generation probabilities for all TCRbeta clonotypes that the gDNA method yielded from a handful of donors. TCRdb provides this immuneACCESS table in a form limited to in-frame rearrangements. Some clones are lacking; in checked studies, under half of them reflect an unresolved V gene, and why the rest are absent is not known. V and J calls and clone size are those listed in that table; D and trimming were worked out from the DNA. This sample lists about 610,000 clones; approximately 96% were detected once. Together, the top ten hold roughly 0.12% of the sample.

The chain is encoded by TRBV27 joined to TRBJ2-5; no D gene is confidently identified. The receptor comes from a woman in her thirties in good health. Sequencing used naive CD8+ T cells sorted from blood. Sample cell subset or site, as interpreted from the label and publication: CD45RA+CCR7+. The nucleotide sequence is TGTGCCAGCACCTCGGGTGTGGAAGAGACCCAGTACTTC. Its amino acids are CASTSGVEETQYF.